Listed below are T cell receptor beta chains from one sample, sequenced in a study of control samples from healthy donors and cancer patients. Produced via immunoSEQ multiplex PCR; TCRdb's table is partial and in-frame only. The sample shows 120,000 to 150,000 clones, approximately 94% of them seen only once. Source material: blood. These receptors were collected from a middle-aged man in good health. CDR3s include the opening cysteine and the closing phenylalanine or tryptophan. Each record gives: J gene, D gene, CDR3 length, V gene, clone size, CDR3 DNA, CDR3 protein. D genes are given only for firm matches. Not every row has a clone size; where given, it reads once, few, many or a size class.

>TRBJ2-2|.|13|TRBV5-6|.
TGTGCCAGCAGCCCCACTCATTCCGGGGAGCTGTTTTTT
CASSPTHSGELFF
>TRBJ1-3|.|14|TRBV5-1|.
TGCGCCAGCAGCTCCGGCCGGGGTGGAAACACCATATATTTT
CASSSGRGGNTIYF
>TRBJ1-1|TRBD1|16|TRBV5-6|.
TGTGCCAGCAGCTTAGGACTCCGGGACAGGGAGTCTGAAGCTTTCTTT
CASSLGLRDRESEAFF
>TRBJ2-7|TRBD1|13|TRBV18|.
TGTGCCAGCGGGAAAACAGGGGAACACGAGCAGTACTTC
CASGKTGEHEQYF
>TRBJ2-1|TRBD2|20|TRBV5-1|.
TGCGCCAGCAGCTTGTACTTGCCTAGCGGGAGGGCCATAAATTACAATGAGCAGTTCTTC
CASSLYLPSGRAINYNEQFF
>TRBJ1-1|.|14|TRBV7-9|.
TGTGCCAGCAGCACGACTACAGGACACACTGAAGCTTTCTTT
CASSTTTGHTEAFF
>TRBJ1-1|.|14|TRBV9|few
TGTGCCAGCAGCGTGGGAGACAAGCCCACTGAAGCTTTCTTT
CASSVGDKPTEAFF
>TRBJ2-1|TRBD1|12|TRBV24-1|.
TGTGCCACCAGTGGGGGACAGTATGAGCAGTTCTTC
CATSGGQYEQFF
>TRBJ1-5|TRBD1|15|TRBV2|.
TGTGCCAGCAGGCCCGGGACAGGGGTATATCAGCCCCAGCATTTT
CASRPGTGVYQPQHF
>TRBJ1-2|.|15|TRBV6-1|.
TGTGCCAGCAGTGAAGTGGCAGGGCAGGACTATGGCTACACCTTC
CASSEVAGQDYGYTF
>TRBJ1-6|.|15|TRBV6-1|.
TGTGCCAGCAGTGAACAGGGTTCCTATAATTCACCCCTCCACTTT
CASSEQGSYNSPLHF
>TRBJ1-1|.|14|TRBV14|.
TGTGCCAGCAGCCAAGCGCGGGGCTCCCCGGGAGCTTTCTTT
CASSQARGSPGAFF
>TRBJ2-2|.|13|TRBV9|.
TGTGCCAGCAGCCCAGGGGTCGGCGGGGAGCTGTTTTTT
CASSPGVGGELFF
>TRBJ1-1|.|13|TRBV12-3/TRBV12-4|.
TGTGCCAGCAGTTTAGGAACCTACACTGAAGCTTTCTTT
CASSLGTYTEAFF
>TRBJ1-6|.|18|TRBV5-1|.
TGCGCCAGCAGCGCCCGAGGGGGGGGCCCTGCCCAAAATTCACCCCTCCACTTT
CASSARGGGPAQNSPLHF
>TRBJ1-1|TRBD1|14|TRBV7-9|once
TGTGCCAGCAGCGGGGACAGTCTGAACACTGAAGCTTTCTTT
CASSGDSLNTEAFF
>TRBJ2-6|.|14|TRBV15|.
TGTGCCACCAGCAGAGTGGATGGGGCCAACGTCCTGACTTTC
CATSRVDGANVLTF
>TRBJ1-4|.|13|TRBV4-3|.
TGCGCCAGCAGCCGGGACGCAGGTGAAAAACTGTTTTTT
CASSRDAGEKLFF
>TRBJ1-1|.|13|TRBV24-1|.
TGTGCCACCAGTGACCATGGGCACACTGAAGCTTTCTTT
CATSDHGHTEAFF
>TRBJ1-5|.|13|TRBV7-9|.
TGTGCCAGCAGCTTAGGGAGCGGTCAGCCCCAGCATTTT
CASSLGSGQPQHF
>TRBJ1-1|TRBD1|14|TRBV3-1/TRBV3-2|.
TGTGCCAGCAGCCGGGGACAGGGGAGAACTGAAGCTTTCTTT
CASSRGQGRTEAFF
>TRBJ2-1|TRBD2|14|TRBV20-1|.
TGCAGTGCTAGTCGACTAGCGGGAGGGGTTGAGCAGTTCTTC
CSASRLAGGVEQFF
>TRBJ1-3|.|13|TRBV12-3/TRBV12-4|.
TGTGCCAGCACCATCCAAAGTGGAAACACCATATATTTT
CASTIQSGNTIYF
>TRBJ2-3|.|13|TRBV19|.
TGTGCCAGTAGTATAGATCACGCAGATACGCAGTATTTT
CASSIDHADTQYF
>TRBJ1-2|.|14|TRBV2|.
TGTGCCAGCAGTGAACGAGGGTACAGCTATGGCTACACCTTC
CASSERGYSYGYTF
>TRBJ2-5|.|11|TRBV7-9|.
TGTGCCAGCAGCCGAGGGGAGACCCAGTACTTC
CASSRGETQYF
>TRBJ2-6|.|16|TRBV6-5|.
TGTGCCAGCAGTTACCGGGGGCGCTCTGGGGCCAACGTCCTGACTTTC
CASSYRGRSGANVLTF
>TRBJ2-1|TRBD2|16|TRBV10-3|.
TGTGCCACCACCGGGTCGCGGGAGGGCCTCTACAATGAGCAGTTCTTC
CATTGSREGLYNEQFF
>TRBJ2-1|.|16|TRBV5-1|.
TGCGCCAGCAGCGAAGGAAACAGCGGAGACTACAATGAGCAGTTCTTC
CASSEGNSGDYNEQFF
>TRBJ2-2|.|17|TRBV13|.
TGTGCCAGCAGCTTATTAGGAACGGGTGATCACACCGGGGAGCTGTTTTTT
CASSLLGTGDHTGELFF
>TRBJ2-2|.|16|TRBV2|.
TGTGCCAGCGAGTTCGGGGGCCCCGCGAGGGGTGGGGAGCTGTTTTTT
CASEFGGPARGGELFF
>TRBJ1-1|.|14|TRBV10-3|.
TGTGCCATCAGTGGGGCTAGGGGAAACACTGAAGCTTTCTTT
CAISGARGNTEAFF
>TRBJ1-1|TRBD1|18|TRBV5-1|.
TGCGCCAGCAGCTCCTGGACAGGGGGCCGGCGAGGGAACACTGAAGCTTTCTTT
CASSSWTGGRRGNTEAFF
>TRBJ2-3|.|13|TRBV27|.
TGTGCCAGCAGTTACCAGAGGATAACCACGCAGTATTTT
CASSYQRITTQYF
>TRBJ2-7|TRBD1|18|TRBV3-1/TRBV3-2|once
TGTGCCAGCAGCCAAGGGAGGCACGTGGACAGGGGCATCTACGAGCAGTACTTC
CASSQGRHVDRGIYEQYF
>TRBJ2-2|.|11|TRBV27|once
TGTGCCAGCAGTTTGACCGGGGAGCTGTTTTTT
CASSLTGELFF
>TRBJ2-7|.|13|TRBV7-9|once
TGTGCCAGCAGCTTCCCAGGGAGGTACGAGCAGTACTTC
CASSFPGRYEQYF